The rows below give T cell receptor beta chains drawn from one sample of a study of naive and memory T cell subsets. MiXCR, applied by TCRdb to the UMI-ligation and nested PCR reads, yields one record per CDR3 protein. Of 8,800 or so distinct CDR3 sequences in the sample, approximately 30% were seen once. Source material: CD8+ TEMRA cells from blood. The receptors were gathered from a human donor in good health. CDR3s include the opening cysteine and the closing phenylalanine or tryptophan. D genes are given only for firm matches.

>NA|TRBJ2-7|TRBV24-1
CATSLGTEQYF
>NA|TRBJ2-1|TRBV20-1
CSARYLQGSRNEQFF
>NA|TRBJ2-1|TRBV7-9
CATGTSTYNEQFF
>TRBD1|TRBJ1-2|TRBV20-1
CSARGQGDYGYTF
>TRBD1|TRBJ1-3|TRBV3-1
CASSQAGQPSIGNTIYF
>NA|TRBJ2-2|TRBV20-1
CSASTVNTGELFF
>TRBD1|TRBJ2-5|TRBV7-9
CASSSPGQGKTQYF
>NA|TRBJ1-1|TRBV4-3
CASQEAETEAFF
>NA|TRBJ2-5|TRBV25-1
CASSPSRDETQYF
>NA|TRBJ2-1|TRBV9
CASSPWTVHEQFF
>NA|TRBJ2-3|TRBV9
CASSGGSSSTDTQYF
>TRBD1|TRBJ2-7|TRBV27
CASSAQSPRDRGDEQYF
>TRBD1|TRBJ1-1|TRBV6-2/TRBV6-3
CASSYGTGVTEAFF
>TRBD2|TRBJ2-3|TRBV20-1
CSARDLAGGIGTQYF
>NA|TRBJ2-3|TRBV4-2
CASSLYSGGTDTQYF
>NA|TRBJ1-1|TRBV4-1
CASSQALIMNTEAFF
>NA|TRBJ2-5|TRBV5-6
CASSLGGTFKTQYF
>NA|TRBJ1-1|TRBV6-5
CASLTGGVHGEAFF
>NA|TRBJ2-7|TRBV28
CASAQPLGEQYF
>NA|TRBJ1-2|TRBV19
CASSTTGYGYTF
>TRBD1|TRBJ2-1|TRBV20-1
CSASPGQGFREQFF
>NA|TRBJ2-1|TRBV7-2
CASSFDPGYNEQFF
>NA|TRBJ1-6|TRBV11-1
CASSLAPNSPLHF
>TRBD2|TRBJ2-5|TRBV14
CASSQWTSGHKETQYF
>NA|TRBJ2-1|TRBV29-1
CSARGDSYNEQFF
>NA|TRBJ1-2|TRBV7-9
CASSLVPDEYGYTF
>NA|TRBJ1-3|TRBV13
CASSPWVASGNTIYF
>NA|TRBJ2-1|TRBV27
CASGPGTLGANEQFF
>TRBD2|TRBJ2-7|TRBV20-1
CSARASGYEQYF
>TRBD1|TRBJ1-5|TRBV6-2/TRBV6-3
CASSTTGLNQPQHF
>NA|TRBJ2-7|TRBV10-2
CASSESDSPRKEQYF
>NA|TRBJ1-1|TRBV21-1
CASSKVRQGAVNTEAFF
>NA|TRBJ1-5|TRBV7-9
CASSFTGSNQPQHF
>NA|TRBJ2-1|TRBV11-2
CASSFYVNEQFF
>NA|TRBJ2-3|TRBV25-1
CASSESRGPDTQYF
>TRBD1|TRBJ2-1|TRBV9
CASSRDSRAYNEQFF
>NA|TRBJ1-2|TRBV7-3
CASSLSYGYGYTF
>TRBD1|TRBJ1-2|TRBV15
CATSTVDRAYGYTF
>TRBD2|TRBJ2-1|TRBV5-1
CASSRTSGGHEQFF
>TRBD2|TRBJ2-1|TRBV20-1
CSASELAGGPDEQFF
>NA|TRBJ1-5|TRBV27
CASSLGPQIQPQHF
>NA|TRBJ1-2|TRBV2
CASRRFREKDYGYTF
>NA|TRBJ2-7|TRBV20-1
CSARDLRGNYEQYF
>NA|TRBJ1-4|TRBV15
CATSGRNEKLFF
>TRBD1|TRBJ2-2|TRBV5-4
CASSNWDRPNTGELFF
>NA|TRBJ1-2|TRBV3-1
CASSQSGADEINYGYTF
>NA|TRBJ2-7|TRBV29-1
CSVEDWAESSYEQYF
>TRBD1|TRBJ2-1|TRBV24-1
CATSSGQYNEQFF
>NA|TRBJ1-2|TRBV12-3/TRBV12-4
CASSPPLTPNYGYTF
>NA|TRBJ1-6|TRBV19
CASSISGYNSPLHF